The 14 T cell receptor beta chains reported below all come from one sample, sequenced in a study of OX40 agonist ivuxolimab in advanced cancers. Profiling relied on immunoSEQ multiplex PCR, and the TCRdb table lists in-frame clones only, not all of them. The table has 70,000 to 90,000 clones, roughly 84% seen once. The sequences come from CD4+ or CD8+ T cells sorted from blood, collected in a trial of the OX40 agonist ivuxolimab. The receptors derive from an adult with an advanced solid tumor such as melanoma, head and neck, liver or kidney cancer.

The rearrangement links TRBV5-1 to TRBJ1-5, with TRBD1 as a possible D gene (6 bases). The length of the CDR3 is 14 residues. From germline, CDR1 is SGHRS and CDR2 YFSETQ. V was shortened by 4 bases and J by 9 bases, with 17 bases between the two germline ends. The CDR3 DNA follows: TGCGCCAGCAGCCACGGACAGCTTGAAGGGCCCCAGCATTTT. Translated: CASSHGQLEGPQHF.

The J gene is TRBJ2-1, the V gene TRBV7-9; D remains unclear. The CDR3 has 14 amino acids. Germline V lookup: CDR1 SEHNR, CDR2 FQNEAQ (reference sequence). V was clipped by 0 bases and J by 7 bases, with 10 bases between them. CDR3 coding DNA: TGTGCCAGCAGCTTAGCCGCACAAGTGAATGAGCAGTTCTTC. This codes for CASSLAAQVNEQFF.

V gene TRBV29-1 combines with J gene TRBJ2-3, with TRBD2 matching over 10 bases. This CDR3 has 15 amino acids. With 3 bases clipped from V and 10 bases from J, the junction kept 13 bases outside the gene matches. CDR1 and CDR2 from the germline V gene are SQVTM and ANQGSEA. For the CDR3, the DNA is TGCAGCGTTGAGGCGCTAGCGGGAGTACTATCCGCGCAGTATTTT. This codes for CSVEALAGVLSAQYF.

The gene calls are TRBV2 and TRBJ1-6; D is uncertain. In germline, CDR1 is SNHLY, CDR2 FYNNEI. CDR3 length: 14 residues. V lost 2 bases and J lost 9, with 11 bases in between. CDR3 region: CASSEIGRVSPLHF. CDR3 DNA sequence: TGTGCCAGCAGTGAAATCGGAAGGGTTTCACCCCTCCACTTT. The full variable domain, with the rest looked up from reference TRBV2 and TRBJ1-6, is EPEVTQTPSHQVTQMGQEVILRCVPISNHLYFYWYRQILGQKVEFLVSFYNNEISEKSEIFDDQFSVERPDGSNFTLKIRSTKLEDSAMYFCASSEIGRVSPLHFGNGTRLTVT.

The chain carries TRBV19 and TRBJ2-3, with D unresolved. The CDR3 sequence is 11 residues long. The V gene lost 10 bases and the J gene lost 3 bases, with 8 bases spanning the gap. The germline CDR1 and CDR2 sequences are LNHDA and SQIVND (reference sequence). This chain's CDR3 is CATQNTDTQYF. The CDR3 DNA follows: TGTGCCACCCAAAATACAGATACGCAGTATTTT.

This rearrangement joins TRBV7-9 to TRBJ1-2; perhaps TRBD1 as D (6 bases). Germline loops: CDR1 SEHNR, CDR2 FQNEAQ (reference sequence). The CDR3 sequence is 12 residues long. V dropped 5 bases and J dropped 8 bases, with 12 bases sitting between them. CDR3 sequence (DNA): TGTGCCAGCAGCCTTGACAGGACCGGCTACACCTTC. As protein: CASSLDRTGYTF.

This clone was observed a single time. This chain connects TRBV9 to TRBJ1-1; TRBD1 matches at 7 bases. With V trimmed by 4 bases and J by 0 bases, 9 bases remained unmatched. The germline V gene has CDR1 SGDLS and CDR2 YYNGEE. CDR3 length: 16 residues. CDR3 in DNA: TGTGCCAGCAGCACCCGTCCCGGGACAGTGAACACTGAAGCTTTCTTT. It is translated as CASSTRPGTVNTEAFF.

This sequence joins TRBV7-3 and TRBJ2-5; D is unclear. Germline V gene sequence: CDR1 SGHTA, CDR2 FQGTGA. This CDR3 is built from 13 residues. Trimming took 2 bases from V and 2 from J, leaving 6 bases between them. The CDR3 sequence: CASSLQDQETQYF. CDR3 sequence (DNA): TGTGCCAGCAGCTTACAGGATCAAGAGACCCAGTACTTC.

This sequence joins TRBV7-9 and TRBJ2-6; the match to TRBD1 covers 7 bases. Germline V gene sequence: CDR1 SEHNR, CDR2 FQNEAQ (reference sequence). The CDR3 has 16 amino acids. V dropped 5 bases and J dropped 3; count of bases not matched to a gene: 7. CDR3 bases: TGTGCCAGCAGCCCACAGGGGATCGGTGGGGCCAACGTCCTGACTTTC. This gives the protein CASSPQGIGGANVLTF.

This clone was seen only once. CDR3 nucleotides: TGTGCCAGCAGCGTAAGGGACGCGAGCTCCTACGAGCAGTACTTC. It encodes CASSVRDASSYEQYF. This rearrangement joins TRBV9 to TRBJ2-7, with D possibly being TRBD1 or TRBD2 (5 bases each). CDR1 and CDR2 from the germline V gene are SGDLS and YYNGEE. This CDR3 is 15 amino acids long. V was trimmed by 1 base and J by 0 bases, leaving 11 bases between them.

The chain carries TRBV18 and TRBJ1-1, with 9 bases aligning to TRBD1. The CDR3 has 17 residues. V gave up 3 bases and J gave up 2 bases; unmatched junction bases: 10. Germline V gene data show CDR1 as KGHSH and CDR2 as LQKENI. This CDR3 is CASSPQGQGLANTEAFF. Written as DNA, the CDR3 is TGTGCCAGCTCACCGCAGGGACAGGGCTTGGCTAACACTGAAGCTTTCTTT. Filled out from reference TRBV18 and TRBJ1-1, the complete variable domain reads NAGVMQNPRHLVRRRGQEARLRCSPMKGHSHVYWYRQLPEEGLKFMVYLQKENIIDESGMPKERFSAEFPKEGPSILRIQQVVRGDSAAYFCASSPQGQGLANTEAFFGQGTRLTVV.

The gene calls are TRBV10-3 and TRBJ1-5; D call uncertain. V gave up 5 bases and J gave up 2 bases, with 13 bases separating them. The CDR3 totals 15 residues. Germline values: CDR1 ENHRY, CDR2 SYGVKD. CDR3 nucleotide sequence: TGTGCCATCAGTTTAGAGGGAAGAGGCAATCAGCCCCAGCATTTT. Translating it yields CAISLEGRGNQPQHF.

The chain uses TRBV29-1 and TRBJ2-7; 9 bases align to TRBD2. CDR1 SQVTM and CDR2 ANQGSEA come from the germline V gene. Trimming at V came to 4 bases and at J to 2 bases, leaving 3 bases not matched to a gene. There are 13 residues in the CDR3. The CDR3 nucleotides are TGCAGCGTTGGGGTAGCGGGGGCCTACGAGCAGTACTTC. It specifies CSVGVAGAYEQYF.

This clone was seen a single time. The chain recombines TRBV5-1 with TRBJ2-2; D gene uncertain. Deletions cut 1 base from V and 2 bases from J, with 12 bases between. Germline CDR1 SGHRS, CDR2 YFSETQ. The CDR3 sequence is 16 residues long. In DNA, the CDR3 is TGCGCCAGCAGCTTGAGGGCCACCGCAAACACCGGGGAGCTGTTTTTT. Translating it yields CASSLRATANTGELFF.